What follows describes a single TCR beta chain. It has no known antigen specificity. One base away there is no much larger clone; base qualities are not given. The data derive from a study of cytomegalovirus exposure and HLA in healthy donors (dated by TCRdb to the late 2010s). Looking at the study overall: In an earlier analysis of 550 to 750 of the donors, 276 Gb of sequence data and 117 million unique TCR beta sequences from roughly 200 million T cells were reported. Rather than drawing on any new phenotypic data, the later analysis identified candidate immune exposures from TCR beta sequences and the way those sequences occurred across donors. Typing coverage differed by locus: A, B, C, DRB1 and DQB1 were typed in roughly 629-640 donors, DQA1 in 522, DPA1 in some 610, and DPB1 in about 450. Because of strong linkage in the cohort, five DR-DQ haplotypes were treated as single units for association and clustering. Besides the first cohort of roughly 700 subjects, a separate validation cohort made up of over 95 different subjects was used. The study combined high-throughput TCR immunosequencing, statistical association of individual TCRs with disease status, and machine learning to predict cytomegalovirus infection status. All discovery cohort repertoires had been generated on a single sequencing platform. The genetic ancestry cluster associated with self-reported Caucasian donors included about 81% of the roughly 400 genotyped donors. An earlier analysis of 500 to 750 of the donors applied high-throughput TCR beta sequencing to assess whether each TCR beta V gene segment acted as functional or pseudogenic. The study was designed to test whether signatures of past pathogen exposure could be identified by cataloging public T cell receptors. Among around 400 genotyped donors of the cohort, an average of approximately 240,000 unique TCR beta nucleotide sequences was sequenced per donor, of which roughly 18% were non-productive. Using immunosequencing, the study profiled T cell repertoires from 666 subjects and related those repertoires to cytomegalovirus serostatus. In a later analysis, previously published TCR beta repertoires from 500 to 750 donors were re-analyzed and high-resolution HLA genotyping was added so that TCR occurrence patterns could be studied. Donor age, sex, ethnicity and CMV serostatus were compiled alongside the repertoire data. HLA typing covered class I and class II loci at four-digit resolution. Approximately 310 gigabases of sequencing data and approximately 93 million unique TCR sequences were included in an early release covering roughly 600 HLA-typed donors. A later genetic analysis used genome-wide SNP genotypes for about 65% of the roughly 700 donors, treating that subset as a discovery cohort.

On the study overall, not on this receptor specifically: Some IMGT-functional V segments, including TRBV6-2 and TRBV6-3, could not be told apart with the 87-base-pair reads, so those segments were excluded. In a later genetic analysis, fewer N-insertions in productive TCRs were reported among donors in an Asian-associated ancestry cluster than the roughly 700-donor mean. A later analysis found that most CMV-associated TCR beta chains appeared HLA-restricted, with HLA associations seemingly driven largely by CMV exposure. While some public TCRs were present in many individuals, most TCR sequences turned up only very rarely across donors. According to a later analysis, TCR association rates differed among HLA loci, with DRB1 alleles showing the most associated TCRs and HLA-C alleles showing the fewest. An association between a missense DCLRE1C variant and V-gene and J-gene trimming of TCR beta chains was found in a later genetic analysis and replicated in an independent cohort. In the study, around 150 TCR beta chains were listed as associated with cytomegalovirus. A group of highly shared sequence variants was considered likely to be a technical artifact of the sequencing pipeline. Immune exposure information for the cohort was limited to CMV serostatus. In vitro tests confirmed that a few of the cytomegalovirus-associated TCR beta chains recognize cytomegalovirus antigens. In a later analysis, HLA-associated TCR beta chains showed more clonal expansion and lower generation probabilities than non-associated chains that were equally common. The authors suggested that the approach could potentially be extended to other disease states and immunological phenotypes. Broadly in line with IMGT annotations, most TCR beta V segments showed up in productive rearrangements about 90% or about 30% of the time in an earlier analysis of about 500 of the donors. This cohort had only TCR beta chains sequenced, and the lack of alpha or paired-chain data limited which features could be detected. The presence/absence analyses assumed that sequencing depth was roughly uniform across donors, and that assumption may not be true. In a later analysis, several top co-occurrence clusters were reported to appear linked to parvovirus B19, influenza, CMV and Epstein-Barr virus. A further reported finding was that TCR beta sequences accurately predicted the HLA-A and HLA-B alleles for most subjects in the first cohort. Because counts were too low, roughly 17 rarely observed V segments, including chromosome 9 orphons, were left out of the earlier analysis of 500 to 650 of the donors. Correlated functional status among segregating V segments might reflect linkage disequilibrium, but an unknown experimental factor could not be ruled out. Strong co-occurrence of HLA alleles, especially DR and DQ, made assigning TCR associations to individual alleles difficult. In both the original and validation cohorts, the classifier was reported to diagnose cytomegalovirus status with high specificity and sensitivity. In a later analysis, 15,000 to 20,000 TCR beta sequences were associated with specific HLA alleles at a false discovery rate of 0.05. Because HLA typing was unavailable for some donors at each locus, only the typed subset was used in association tests.

Via the germline V gene, CDR1 is KGHSH and CDR2 LQKENI. The junction carries 15 bases between V and J, which are trimmed by 4 bases and 5 bases respectively. From its cysteine to its phenylalanine, the CDR3 spans 15 amino acids. The kept DNA is CDR3 alone, 45 bases in frame from the first base. The cohort comprised fewer than 750 healthy bone marrow donors. Cohort members were all nominally healthy when sampled, although unrecorded immune exposures were likely present. The donor tested CMV seropositive and was one of the 289 seropositive cohort members. Every donor gave a peripheral blood sample, and the peripheral blood mononuclear cells from that sample were used for TCR beta sequencing. Genomic DNA extraction from the blood cell samples was performed with the Qiagen DNeasy Blood Extraction Kit. The method behind the library was the immunoSEQ multiplex PCR assay. For the multiplex PCR, a mixture combining 60 forward primers for TCR Vbeta segments and 13 reverse primers for TCR Jbeta segments was used. A multiplex PCR assay on genomic DNA amplified the CDR3 region of rearranged TCR beta genes. On the Illumina HiSeq System, the amplified TCR beta libraries were sequenced as 87-base-pair reads. The published analysis was carried out like this. Across the 670 or so repertoires, a later analysis counted tens of millions of unique TCR beta chains, 9.5 million to 12 million of which were shared by at least two donors. Raw reads were error-corrected and collapsed into unique sequences with a nearest-neighbor algorithm that merged closely related sequences to remove PCR and sequencing errors. Alignment of CDR3 sequences to IMGT reference sequences was used to assign V, D and J gene segments. For a sequence to be retained, a match of at least six nucleotides was required to both a V gene segment and a J gene segment. A rearrangement counted as productive if the CDR3 had no stop codons and remained in frame with V and J, and every other rearrangement counted as non-productive. CDR3 was defined by IMGT convention, running from the second conserved V-encoded cysteine to the conserved J-encoded phenylalanine. In an earlier analysis of around 540 of the donors, sequences lacking an unambiguous match to a single V gene segment were excluded. An earlier analysis of 587 of the donors classified V segments as functional when productive rearrangements were above 56.7% and as segregating when the standard deviation between donors was above 5%. To diagnose cytomegalovirus status from the catalog of TCR beta chain sequences, a statistical classification framework was built. In a later analysis, TCR nucleotide sequences were compared against IMGT/GENE-DB human TR gene sequences so that V and J genes could be assigned. The TCRdist pipeline was used in a later analysis to assign CDR3 sequences and most-parsimonious VDJ recombination scenarios. In a later analysis, every TCR beta chain was defined by the combination of its CDR3 amino acid sequence and its V-gene family, and reads without a unique V-gene family were dropped. A later analysis removed several hundred highly shared, low-generation-probability nucleotide sequences to deal with suspected cross-contamination and a sequencing artifact. In a later analysis, a clonal expansion index was calculated for each public chain from normalized within-repertoire ranks of inferred template counts. In a later analysis, generation probabilities were computed using a VDJ recombination model fitted to out-of-frame rearrangements, and the results were checked against IGoR. In a later analysis, TCR-TCR, TCR-HLA and TCR-CMV co-occurrence was scored with hypergeometric tests, and a repertoire-size bias correction was applied to TCR pairs. False discovery rates were estimated in a later analysis by permuting HLA or CMV assignments 20 times. In a later analysis, co-occurring TCRs were grouped with DBSCAN, and TCRdist sequence similarity was added when clustering was performed within HLA-allele-positive subsets. Co-occurrence clustering excluded repertoires with fewer than 30,000 or more than 120,000 public chains, plus five with anomalous nucleotide sharing. TCRdb carries this immuneACCESS record with in-frame sequences only. Its versions omit some clonotypes, under half of them owing to an unresolved V gene in the studies checked, with the rest unexplained. Clone size and the V and J calls come from that table; the DNA yielded D and trimming. The sample table holds about 120,000 clones, of which about four fifths were seen once. The ten largest clones take up 7.5% to 9% of the sample.

This receptor was taken from a female donor in good health and CMV-seropositive. The rearrangement combines TRBV18 with TRBJ1-3; a tentative D call is TRBD1 (5 bases match). Sequenced input: PBMCs. The sequenced DNA is TGTGCCAGCTCACAACGGACAACAACCCGAAACACCATATATTTT. This translates into CASSQRTTTRNTIYF.